This TCR beta chain came from a study of T cell responses to AZD1222 COVID-19 vaccine. The CDR3 is 11 amino acids. V lost 3 bases and J lost 2, with 2 bases in between. The germline CDR1 and CDR2 sequences are SGHTA and FQGNSA. Sequenced by immunoSEQ multiplex PCR; TCRdb stores in-frame clones only, minus some. The sample comprises 100,000 to 150,000 clones, 75% to 90% of which are singletons, and roughly 6.3% rests with the top ten. The starting material was peripheral blood, obtained on day 0 of AZD1222 vaccination. The receptor was derived from an adult in good health. The chain links TRBV7-2 to TRBJ2-7; D gene unclear. The CDR3 nucleotides read TGTGCCAGCAGCTTTGCCTACGAGCAGTACTTC. It translates to CASSFAYEQYF.